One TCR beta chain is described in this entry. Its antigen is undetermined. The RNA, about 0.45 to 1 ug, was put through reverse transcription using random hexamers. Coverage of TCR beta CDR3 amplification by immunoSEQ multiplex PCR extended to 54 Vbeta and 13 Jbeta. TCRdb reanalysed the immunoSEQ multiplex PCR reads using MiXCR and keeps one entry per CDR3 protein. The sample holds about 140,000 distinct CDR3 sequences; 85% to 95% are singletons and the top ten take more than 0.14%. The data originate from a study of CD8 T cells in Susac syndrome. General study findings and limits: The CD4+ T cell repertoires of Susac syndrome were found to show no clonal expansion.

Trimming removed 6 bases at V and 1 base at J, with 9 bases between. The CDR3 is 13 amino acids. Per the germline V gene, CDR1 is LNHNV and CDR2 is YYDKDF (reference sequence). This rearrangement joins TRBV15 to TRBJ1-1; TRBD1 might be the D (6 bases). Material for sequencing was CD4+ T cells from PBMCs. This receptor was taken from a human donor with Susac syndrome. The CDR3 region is CATSRQANTEAFF. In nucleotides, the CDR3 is TGTGCCACCAGTCGACAGGCGAACACTGAAGCTTTCTTT. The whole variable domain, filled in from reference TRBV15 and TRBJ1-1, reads DAMVIQNPRYQVTQFGKPVTLSCSQTLNHNVMYWYQQKSSQAPKLLFHYYDKDFNNEADTPDNFQSRRPNTSFCFLDIRSPGLGDTAMYLCATSRQANTEAFFGQGTRLTVV.